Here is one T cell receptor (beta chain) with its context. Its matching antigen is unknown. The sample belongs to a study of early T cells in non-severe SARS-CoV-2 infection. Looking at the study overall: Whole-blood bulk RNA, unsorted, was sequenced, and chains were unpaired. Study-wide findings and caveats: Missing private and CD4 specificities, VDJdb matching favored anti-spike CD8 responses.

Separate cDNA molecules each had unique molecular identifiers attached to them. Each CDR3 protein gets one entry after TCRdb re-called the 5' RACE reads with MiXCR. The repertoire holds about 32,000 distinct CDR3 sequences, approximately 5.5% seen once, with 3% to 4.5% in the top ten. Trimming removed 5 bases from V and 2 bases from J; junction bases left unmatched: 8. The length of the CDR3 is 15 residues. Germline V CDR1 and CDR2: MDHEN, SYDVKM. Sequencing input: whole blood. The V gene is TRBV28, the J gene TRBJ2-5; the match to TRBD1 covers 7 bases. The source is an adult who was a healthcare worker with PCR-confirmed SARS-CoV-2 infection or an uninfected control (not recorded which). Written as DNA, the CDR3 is TGTGCCAGCAGTCCCTACAGGGGAATACAAGAGACCCAGTACTTC. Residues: CASSPYRGIQETQYF.